A selection of T cell receptor beta chains follows, all from one sample in a study of blood T cell repertoires in COVID-19. Using immunoSEQ multiplex PCR, the repertoire was profiled, and TCRdb retains in-frame clones only, with some absent. The table shows some 82,000 clones, with around four fifths occurring only once. Sequencing was done on a sample of peripheral blood. The receptors shown here come from a man aged 80 or over with active or convalescent COVID-19. CDR3s include the opening cysteine and the closing phenylalanine or tryptophan. The D gene is left open where the match is weak. Some rows mark clone size as missing; the rest say once, few, many or name a class of expanded clone.

CASSSSGGKAFF	TGTGCCAGCAGCTCCTCAGGGGGGAAGGCTTTCTTT	TRBV3-1/TRBV3-2	TRBJ1-1	TRBD1	.
CASSKPGEQFF	TGTGCCAGCTCTAAACCAGGGGAGCAGTTCTTC	TRBV18	TRBJ2-1	.	.
CASSLTINTGELFF	TGTGCCAGCAGCTTAACTATTAACACCGGGGAGCTGTTTTTT	TRBV7-2	TRBJ2-2	.	.
CAISESWDRDQETQYF	TGTGCCATCAGTGAGTCCTGGGACAGAGACCAAGAGACCCAGTACTTC	TRBV10-3	TRBJ2-5	TRBD1	few
CASSQLKPQHF	TGTGCCAGCAGCCAACTAAAGCCCCAGCATTTT	TRBV28	TRBJ1-5	.	.
CASSQDYLGGKNIQYF	TGCGCCAGCAGCCAAGATTACTTGGGGGGCAAAAACATTCAGTACTTC	TRBV4-3	TRBJ2-4	.	.
CASSQGQTYGYTF	TGTGCCAGCAGCCAAGGACAGACGTATGGCTACACCTTC	TRBV3-1/TRBV3-2	TRBJ1-2	.	.
CASSPTRGNTEAFF	TGTGCCAGCTCACCGACCAGGGGGAACACTGAAGCTTTCTTT	TRBV18	TRBJ1-1	.	once
CASSAGQGPYEQYF	TGTGCCAGCTCAGCCGGACAGGGCCCCTACGAGCAGTACTTC	TRBV18	TRBJ2-7	TRBD1	.
CASSNTGDSPLHF	TGTGCCAGCAGTAACACAGGGGATTCACCCCTCCACTTT	TRBV6-5	TRBJ1-6	TRBD1	.